This T cell receptor beta chain was recovered during a study of blood T cell repertoires in COVID-19. For the study at large: The United States, Italy and Spain were the sources of the acute and convalescent COVID-19 samples.

Sequenced by immunoSEQ multiplex PCR; TCRdb stores in-frame clones only, minus some. Of over 130,000 clones in the sample, around 73% are singletons; the top ten hold 9%. In germline, CDR1 is SEHNR, CDR2 FQNEAQ (reference sequence). The CDR3 runs 12 residues. V was trimmed by 1 base and J by 5 bases, leaving 5 bases between them. The sample was peripheral blood. The V and J genes are TRBV7-9 and TRBJ2-5, with unresolved D. This TCR came from a woman aged 45 to 65 with active or convalescent COVID-19. CDR3 protein: CASSLVGETQYF. CDR3 in DNA: TGTGCCAGCAGCTTAGTCGGGGAGACCCAGTACTTC.